This TCR beta chain is from a study of blood T cell repertoires in COVID-19. The table came from immunoSEQ multiplex PCR; TCRdb's copy has only in-frame clones and leaves some out. Of a few hundred thousand clones listed, around 83% are singletons. The CDR3 loop spans 12 amino acids. Per germline, CDR1 LGHDT and CDR2 YNNKEL (reference sequence). Trimming left V 8 bases short and J 4 bases short, with 11 bases between. The specimen was peripheral blood. The source is a woman between 45 and 65 years old with acute or convalescent COVID-19. V and J are TRBV3-1 (or the pseudogene TRBV3-2) and TRBJ1-2; unclear D gene. CDR3 in amino acids: CASGSGTYGYTF. As DNA, the CDR3 is TGTGCCAGCGGGAGCGGTACCTATGGCTACACCTTC.